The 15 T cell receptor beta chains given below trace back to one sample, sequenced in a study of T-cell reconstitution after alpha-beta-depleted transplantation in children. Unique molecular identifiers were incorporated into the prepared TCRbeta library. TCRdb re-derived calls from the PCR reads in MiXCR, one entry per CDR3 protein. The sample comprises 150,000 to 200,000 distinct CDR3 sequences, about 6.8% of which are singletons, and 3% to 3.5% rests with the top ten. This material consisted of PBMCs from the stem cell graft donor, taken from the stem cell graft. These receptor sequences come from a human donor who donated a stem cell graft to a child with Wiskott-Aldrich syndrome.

CDR3 sequence (DNA): TGTGCCAGCAGTTTTTTGGGGGGTACTGAAGCTTTCTTT. This translates into CASSFLGGTEAFF. V gene TRBV27 combines with J gene TRBJ1-1, with D possibly being TRBD1 (5 bases). The V gene's germline CDR1 is MNHEY and CDR2 SMNVEV (reference sequence). V lost 3 bases and J lost 5, with 10 bases in between. The CDR3 consists of 13 residues.

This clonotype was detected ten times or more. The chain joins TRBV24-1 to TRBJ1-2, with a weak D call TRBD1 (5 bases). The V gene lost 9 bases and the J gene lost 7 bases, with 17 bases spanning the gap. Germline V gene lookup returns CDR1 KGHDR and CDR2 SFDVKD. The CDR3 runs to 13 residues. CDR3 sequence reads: CATGRRGQGGYTF. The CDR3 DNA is TGTGCCACCGGGAGAAGAGGCCAGGGTGGCTACACCTTC.

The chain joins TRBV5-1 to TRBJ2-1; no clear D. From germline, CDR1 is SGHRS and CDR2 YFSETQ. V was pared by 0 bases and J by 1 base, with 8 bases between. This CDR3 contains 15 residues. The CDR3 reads CASSLAVTSYNEQFF. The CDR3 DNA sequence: TGCGCCAGCAGCTTGGCAGTTACTTCCTACAATGAGCAGTTCTTC.

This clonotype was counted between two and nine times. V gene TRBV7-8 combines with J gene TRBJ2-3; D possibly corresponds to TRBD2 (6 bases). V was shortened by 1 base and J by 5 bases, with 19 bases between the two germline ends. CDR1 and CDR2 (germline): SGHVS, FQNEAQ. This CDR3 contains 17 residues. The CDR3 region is CASSLGGFAGWRDTQYF. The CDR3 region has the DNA TGTGCCAGCAGCTTAGGGGGGTTCGCGGGGTGGAGAGATACGCAGTATTTT.

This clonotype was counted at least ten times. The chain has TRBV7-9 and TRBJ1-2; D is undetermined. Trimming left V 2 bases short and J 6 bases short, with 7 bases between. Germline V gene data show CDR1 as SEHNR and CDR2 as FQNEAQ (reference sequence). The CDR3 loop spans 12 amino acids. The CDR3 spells CASSLRPNGYTF. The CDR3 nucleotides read TGTGCCAGCAGCTTAAGACCGAATGGCTACACCTTC.

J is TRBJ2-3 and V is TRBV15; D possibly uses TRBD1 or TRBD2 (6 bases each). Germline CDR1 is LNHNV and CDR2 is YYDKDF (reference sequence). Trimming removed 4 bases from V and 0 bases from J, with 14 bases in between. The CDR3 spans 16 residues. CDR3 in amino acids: CATSKDGGRSTDTQYF. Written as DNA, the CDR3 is TGTGCCACCAGCAAAGACGGGGGCCGTAGCACAGATACGCAGTATTTT.

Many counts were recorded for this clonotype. As DNA, the CDR3 is TGTGCCATCAGTGAGTCGAGTATCGATGAGCAGTTCTTC. Translating gives CAISESSIDEQFF. V and J are TRBV10-3 and TRBJ2-1, with D unclear. The CDR3 has 13 amino acids. Trimming removed 0 bases at V and 8 bases at J, with 8 bases between. In germline, CDR1 is ENHRY, CDR2 SYGVKD.

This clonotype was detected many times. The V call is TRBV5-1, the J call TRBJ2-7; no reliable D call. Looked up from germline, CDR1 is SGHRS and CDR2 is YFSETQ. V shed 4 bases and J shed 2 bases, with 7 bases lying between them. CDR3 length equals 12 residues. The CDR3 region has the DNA TGCGCCAGCAGCGCCCAGCCCTACGAGCAGTACTTC. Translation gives CASSAQPYEQYF.

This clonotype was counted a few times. The CDR3 nucleotides read TGTGCCAGCTCAGCGACAGGGAACTCCTACGAGCAGTACTTC. Amino acid sequence: CASSATGNSYEQYF. V is TRBV18 and J is TRBJ2-7; 7 positions match TRBD1. This CDR3 region has 14 residues. V trimming: 5 bases; J trimming: 0 bases; junction bases outside the gene matches: 4. The germline V gene has CDR1 KGHSH and CDR2 LQKENI.

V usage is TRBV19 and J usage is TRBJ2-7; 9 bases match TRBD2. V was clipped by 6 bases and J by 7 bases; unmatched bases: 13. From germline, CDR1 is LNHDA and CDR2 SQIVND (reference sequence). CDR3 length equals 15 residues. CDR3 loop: CASSEPGLAAREQYF. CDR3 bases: TGTGCCAGTAGCGAACCGGGACTAGCTGCGAGAGAGCAGTACTTC. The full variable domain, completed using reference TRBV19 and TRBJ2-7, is DGGITQSPKYLFRKEGQNVTLSCEQNLNHDAMYWYRQDPGQGLRLIYYSQIVNDFQKGDIAEGYSVSREKKESFPLTVTSAQKNPTAFYLCASSEPGLAAREQYFGPGTRLTVT.

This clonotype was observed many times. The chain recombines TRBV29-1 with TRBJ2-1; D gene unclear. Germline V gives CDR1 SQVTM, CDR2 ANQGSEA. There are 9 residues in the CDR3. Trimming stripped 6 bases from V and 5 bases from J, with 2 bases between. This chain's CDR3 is CSVDNEQFF. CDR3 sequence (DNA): TGCAGCGTCGACAATGAGCAGTTCTTC.

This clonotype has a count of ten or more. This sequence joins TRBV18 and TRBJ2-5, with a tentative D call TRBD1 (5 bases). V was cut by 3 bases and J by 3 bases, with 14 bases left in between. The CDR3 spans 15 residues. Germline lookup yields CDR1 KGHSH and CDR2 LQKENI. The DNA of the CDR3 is TGTGCCAGCTCACCCACCTATGACAGCGAAGAGACCCAGTACTTC. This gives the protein CASSPTYDSEETQYF.

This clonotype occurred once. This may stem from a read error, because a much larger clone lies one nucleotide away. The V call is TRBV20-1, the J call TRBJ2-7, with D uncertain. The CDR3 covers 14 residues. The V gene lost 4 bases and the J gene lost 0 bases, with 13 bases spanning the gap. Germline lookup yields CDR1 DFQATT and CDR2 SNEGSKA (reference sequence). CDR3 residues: CSAKSGSPSYEQYF. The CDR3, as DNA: TGCAGTGCTAAGTCGGGCTCGCCCTCCTACGAGCAGTACTTC.

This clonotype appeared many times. Written as DNA, the CDR3 is TGCAGTGCTTTAACGGGGGCGTCTCCTAGCACAGATACGCAGTATTTT. Protein sequence: CSALTGASPSTDTQYF. This chain connects TRBV20-1 to TRBJ2-3, with D perhaps given as TRBD1 or TRBD2 (6 bases each). The CDR3 spans 16 residues. Looked up from germline, CDR1 is DFQATT and CDR2 is SNEGSKA (reference sequence). V was pared by 5 bases and J by 0 bases, with 18 bases between.

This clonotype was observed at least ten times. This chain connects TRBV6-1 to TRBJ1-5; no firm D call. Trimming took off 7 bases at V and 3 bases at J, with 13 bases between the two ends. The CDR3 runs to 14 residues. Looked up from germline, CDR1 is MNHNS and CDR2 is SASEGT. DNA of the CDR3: TGTGCCAGCATTGTGGACCGCCTCAATCAGCCCCAGCATTTT. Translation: CASIVDRLNQPQHF.